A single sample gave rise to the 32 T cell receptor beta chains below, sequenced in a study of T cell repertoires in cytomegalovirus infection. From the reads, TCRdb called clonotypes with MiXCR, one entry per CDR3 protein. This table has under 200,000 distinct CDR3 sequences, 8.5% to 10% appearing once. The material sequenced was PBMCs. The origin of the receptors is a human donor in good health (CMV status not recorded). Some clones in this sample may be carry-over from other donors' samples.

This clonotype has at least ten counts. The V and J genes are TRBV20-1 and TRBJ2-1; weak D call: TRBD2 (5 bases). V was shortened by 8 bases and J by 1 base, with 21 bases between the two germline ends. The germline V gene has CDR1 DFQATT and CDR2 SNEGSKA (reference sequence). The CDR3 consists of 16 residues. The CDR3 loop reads CSPSAPLARSYNEQFF. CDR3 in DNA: TGCAGTCCCAGTGCTCCTTTAGCGAGGTCCTACAATGAGCAGTTCTTC.

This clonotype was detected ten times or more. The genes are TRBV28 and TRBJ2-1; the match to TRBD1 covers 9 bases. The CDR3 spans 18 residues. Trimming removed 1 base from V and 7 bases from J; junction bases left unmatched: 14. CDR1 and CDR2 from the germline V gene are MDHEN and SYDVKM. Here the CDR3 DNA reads TGTGCCAGCAGTTTATCCCCTACAGGGGGCGCAACGGGAAATGAGCAGTTCTTC. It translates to CASSLSPTGGATGNEQFF.

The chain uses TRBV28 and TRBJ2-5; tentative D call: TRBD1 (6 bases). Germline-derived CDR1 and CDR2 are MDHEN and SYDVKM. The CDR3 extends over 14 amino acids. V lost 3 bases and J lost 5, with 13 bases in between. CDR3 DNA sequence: TGTGCCAGCAGTTTCCCAGGGGCAAAGGAGACCCAGTACTTC. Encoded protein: CASSFPGAKETQYF.

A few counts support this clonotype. The CDR3 reads CSVGQGNEKLFF. The CDR3 nucleotides are TGCAGCGTGGGACAGGGGAATGAAAAACTGTTTTTT. The rearrangement uses TRBV29-1 and TRBJ1-4; TRBD1 matches 10 bases. The V and J ends lost 6 bases and 5 bases, in that order; junction bases with no gene match: 0. The CDR3 covers 12 residues. CDR1 and CDR2 (germline): SQVTM, ANQGSEA.

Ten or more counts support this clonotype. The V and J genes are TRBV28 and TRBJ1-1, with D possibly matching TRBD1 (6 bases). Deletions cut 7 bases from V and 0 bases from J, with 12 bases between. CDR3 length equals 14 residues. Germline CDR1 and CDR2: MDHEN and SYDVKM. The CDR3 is CASIPGALNTEAFF. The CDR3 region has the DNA TGTGCCAGCATCCCAGGGGCCTTGAACACTGAAGCTTTCTTT.

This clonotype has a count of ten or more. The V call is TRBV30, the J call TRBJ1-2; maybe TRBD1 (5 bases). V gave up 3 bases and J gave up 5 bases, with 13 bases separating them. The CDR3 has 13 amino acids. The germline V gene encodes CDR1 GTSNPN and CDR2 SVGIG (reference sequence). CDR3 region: CAWRPGTAYGYTF. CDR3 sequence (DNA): TGTGCCTGGAGGCCCGGGACCGCGTATGGCTACACCTTC.

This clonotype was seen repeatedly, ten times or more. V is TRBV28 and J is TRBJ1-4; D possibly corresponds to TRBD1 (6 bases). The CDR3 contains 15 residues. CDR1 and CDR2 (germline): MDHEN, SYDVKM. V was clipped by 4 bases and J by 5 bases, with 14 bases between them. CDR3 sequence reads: CASSSPGTKNEKLFF. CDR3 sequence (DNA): TGTGCCAGCAGTTCCCCCGGGACAAAAAATGAAAAACTGTTTTTT.

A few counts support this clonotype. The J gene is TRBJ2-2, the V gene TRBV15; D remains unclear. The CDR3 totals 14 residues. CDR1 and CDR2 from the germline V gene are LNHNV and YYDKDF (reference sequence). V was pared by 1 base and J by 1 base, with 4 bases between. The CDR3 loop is CATSRAGNTGELFF. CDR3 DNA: TGTGCCACCAGCAGAGCGGGGAACACCGGGGAGCTGTTTTTT.

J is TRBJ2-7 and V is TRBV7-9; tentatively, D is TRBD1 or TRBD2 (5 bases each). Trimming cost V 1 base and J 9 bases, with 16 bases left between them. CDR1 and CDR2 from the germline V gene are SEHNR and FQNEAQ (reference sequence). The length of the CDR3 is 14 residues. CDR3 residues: CASSLVVAWDGQYF. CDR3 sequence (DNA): TGTGCCAGCAGCTTAGTTGTAGCCTGGGACGGGCAGTACTTC.

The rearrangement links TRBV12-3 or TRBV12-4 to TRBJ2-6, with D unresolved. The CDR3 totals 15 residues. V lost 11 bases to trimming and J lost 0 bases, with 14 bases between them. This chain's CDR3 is CASQFGSSGANVLTF. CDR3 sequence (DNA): TGTGCCTCCCAGTTTGGGTCCTCTGGGGCCAACGTCCTGACTTTC.

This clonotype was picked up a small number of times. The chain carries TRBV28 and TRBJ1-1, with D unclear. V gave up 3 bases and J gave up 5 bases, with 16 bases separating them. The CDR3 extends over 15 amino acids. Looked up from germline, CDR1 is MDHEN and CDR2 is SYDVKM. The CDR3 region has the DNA TGTGCCAGCAGTTTCGAGGAGGGCTTTGGGACTGAAGCTTTCTTT. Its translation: CASSFEEGFGTEAFF.

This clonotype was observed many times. The CDR3 DNA reads TGTGCCAGCAGCTTGGGGATGGGCAATCAGCCCCAGCATTTT. It specifies CASSLGMGNQPQHF. The gene calls are TRBV11-2 and TRBJ1-5; D is uncertain. Trimming left V 3 bases short and J 2 bases short, with 8 bases between. There are 14 residues in the CDR3. CDR1 and CDR2 from the germline V gene are SGHAT and FQNNGV. Variable domain in full (rest from reference TRBV11-2 and TRBJ1-5): EAGVAQSPRYKIIEKRQSVAFWCNPISGHATLYWYQQILGQGPKLLIQFQNNGVVDDSQLPKDRFSAERLKGVDSTLKIQPAKLEDSAVYLCASSLGMGNQPQHFGDGTRLSIL.

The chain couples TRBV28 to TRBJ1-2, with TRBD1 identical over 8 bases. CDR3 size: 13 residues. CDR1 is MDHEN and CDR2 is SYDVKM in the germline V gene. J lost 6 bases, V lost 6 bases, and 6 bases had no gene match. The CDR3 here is CASRGTGHDGYTF. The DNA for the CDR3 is TGTGCCAGCAGGGGGACAGGTCACGATGGCTACACCTTC.

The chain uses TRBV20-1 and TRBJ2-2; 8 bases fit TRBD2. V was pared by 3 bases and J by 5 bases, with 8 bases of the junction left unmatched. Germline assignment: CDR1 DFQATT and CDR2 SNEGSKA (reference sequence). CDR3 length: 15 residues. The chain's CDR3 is CSASQAGVLTGELFF. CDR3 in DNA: TGCAGTGCTAGCCAAGCGGGAGTGTTAACCGGGGAGCTGTTTTTT.

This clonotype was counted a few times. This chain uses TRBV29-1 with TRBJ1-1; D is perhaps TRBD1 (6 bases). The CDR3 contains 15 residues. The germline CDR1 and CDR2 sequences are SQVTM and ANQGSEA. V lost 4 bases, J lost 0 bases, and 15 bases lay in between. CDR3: CSVVREGGLNTEAFF. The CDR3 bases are TGCAGCGTTGTTAGGGAGGGGGGGTTGAACACTGAAGCTTTCTTT.

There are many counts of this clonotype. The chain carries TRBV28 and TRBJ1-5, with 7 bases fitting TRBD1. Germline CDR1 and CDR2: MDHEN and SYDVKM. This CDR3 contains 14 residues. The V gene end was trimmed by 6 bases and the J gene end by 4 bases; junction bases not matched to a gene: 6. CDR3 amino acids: CASSGTVRNQPQHF. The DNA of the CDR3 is TGTGCCAGCAGCGGGACAGTGAGAAATCAGCCCCAGCATTTT.

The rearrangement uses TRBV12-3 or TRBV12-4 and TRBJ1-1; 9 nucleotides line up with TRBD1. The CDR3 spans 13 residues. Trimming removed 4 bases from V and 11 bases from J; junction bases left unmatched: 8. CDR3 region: CASSSAGTGFAFF. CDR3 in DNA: TGTGCCAGCAGTTCCGCGGGGACAGGGTTTGCTTTCTTT.

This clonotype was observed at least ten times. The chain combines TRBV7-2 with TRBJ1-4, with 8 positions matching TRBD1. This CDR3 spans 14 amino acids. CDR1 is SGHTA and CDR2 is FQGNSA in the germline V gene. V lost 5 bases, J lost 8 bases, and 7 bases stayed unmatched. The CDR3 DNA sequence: TGTGCCAGCAGCCCCGGACAGGGACGGGAAAAACTGTTTTTT. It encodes CASSPGQGREKLFF.

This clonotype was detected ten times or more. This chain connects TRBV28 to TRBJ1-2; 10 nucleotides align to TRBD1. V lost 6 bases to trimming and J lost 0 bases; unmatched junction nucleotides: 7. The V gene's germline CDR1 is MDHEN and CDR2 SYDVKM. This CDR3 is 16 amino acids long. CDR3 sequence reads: CASSQDRGYSNYGYTF. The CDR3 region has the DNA TGTGCCAGCAGCCAGGACAGGGGGTACTCTAACTATGGCTACACCTTC.

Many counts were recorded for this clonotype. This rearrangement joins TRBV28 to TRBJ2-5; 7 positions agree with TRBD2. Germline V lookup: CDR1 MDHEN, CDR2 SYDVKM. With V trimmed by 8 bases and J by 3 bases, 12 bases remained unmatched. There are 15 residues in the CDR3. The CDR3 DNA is TGTGCCAGCGCTCTGGTACTAGCGAGAGAAGAGACCCAGTACTTC. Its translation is CASALVLAREETQYF.

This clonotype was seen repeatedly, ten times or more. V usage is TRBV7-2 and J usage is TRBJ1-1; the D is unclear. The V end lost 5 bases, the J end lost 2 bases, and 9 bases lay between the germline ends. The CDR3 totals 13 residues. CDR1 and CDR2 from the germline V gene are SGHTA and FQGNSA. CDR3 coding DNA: TGTGCCAGCAGCACCCAGAGAAACACTGAAGCTTTCTTT. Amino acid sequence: CASSTQRNTEAFF.

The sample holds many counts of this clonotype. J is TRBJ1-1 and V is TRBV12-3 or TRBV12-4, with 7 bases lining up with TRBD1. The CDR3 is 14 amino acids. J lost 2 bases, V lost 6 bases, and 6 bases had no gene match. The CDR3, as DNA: TGTGCCAGCAGCCCTGGGACAGTTAACACTGAAGCTTTCTTT. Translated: CASSPGTVNTEAFF.

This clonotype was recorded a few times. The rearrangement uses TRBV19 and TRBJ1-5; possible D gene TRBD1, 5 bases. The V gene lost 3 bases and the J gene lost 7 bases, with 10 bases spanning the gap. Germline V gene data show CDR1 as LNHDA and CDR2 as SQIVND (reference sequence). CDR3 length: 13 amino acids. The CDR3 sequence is CASSIVREQPQHF. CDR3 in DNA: TGTGCCAGTAGTATTGTCAGGGAACAGCCCCAGCATTTT.

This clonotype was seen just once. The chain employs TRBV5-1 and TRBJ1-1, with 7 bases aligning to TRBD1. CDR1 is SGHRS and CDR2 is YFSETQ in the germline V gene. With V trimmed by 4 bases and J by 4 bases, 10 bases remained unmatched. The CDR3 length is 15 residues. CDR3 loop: CASSPPNRGGTEAFF. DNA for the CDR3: TGCGCCAGCAGCCCACCGAACAGGGGCGGCACTGAAGCTTTCTTT.

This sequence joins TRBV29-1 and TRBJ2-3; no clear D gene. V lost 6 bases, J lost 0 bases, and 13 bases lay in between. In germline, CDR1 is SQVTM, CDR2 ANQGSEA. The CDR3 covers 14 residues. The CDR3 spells CSVSGPSSTDTQYF. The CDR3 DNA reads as TGCAGCGTCTCCGGACCATCTAGCACAGATACGCAGTATTTT.

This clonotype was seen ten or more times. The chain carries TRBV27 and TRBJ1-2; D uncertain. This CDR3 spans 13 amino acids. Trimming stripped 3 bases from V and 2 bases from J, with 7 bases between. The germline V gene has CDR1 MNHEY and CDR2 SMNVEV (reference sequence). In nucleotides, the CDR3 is TGTGCCAGCAGTTTCCGGGCAAACTATGGCTACACCTTC. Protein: CASSFRANYGYTF.

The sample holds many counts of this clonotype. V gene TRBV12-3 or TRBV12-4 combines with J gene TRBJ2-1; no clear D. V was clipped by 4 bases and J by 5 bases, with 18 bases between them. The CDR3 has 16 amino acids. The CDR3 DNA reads TGTGCCAGCAGTTCCCGGTCGGGCCTCTGGGACAATGAGCAGTTCTTC. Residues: CASSSRSGLWDNEQFF.

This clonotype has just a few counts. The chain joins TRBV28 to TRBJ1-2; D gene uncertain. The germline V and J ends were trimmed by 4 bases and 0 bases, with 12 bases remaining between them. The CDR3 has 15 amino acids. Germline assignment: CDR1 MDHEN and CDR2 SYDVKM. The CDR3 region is CASSSPGRANYGYTF. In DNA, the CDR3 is TGTGCCAGCAGTTCTCCAGGAAGGGCTAACTATGGCTACACCTTC.

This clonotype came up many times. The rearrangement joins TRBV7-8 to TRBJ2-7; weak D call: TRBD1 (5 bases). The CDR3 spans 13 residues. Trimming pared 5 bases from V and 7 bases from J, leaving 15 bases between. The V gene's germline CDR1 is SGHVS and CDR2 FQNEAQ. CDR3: CASSIGDPREQYF. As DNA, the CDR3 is TGTGCCAGCAGCATAGGGGATCCGCGGGAGCAGTACTTC.

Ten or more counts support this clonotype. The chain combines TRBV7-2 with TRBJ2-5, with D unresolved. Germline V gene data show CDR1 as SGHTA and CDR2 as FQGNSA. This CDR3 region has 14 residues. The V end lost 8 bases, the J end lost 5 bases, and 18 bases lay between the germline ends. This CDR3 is CASSLTPISETQYF. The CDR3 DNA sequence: TGTGCCAGCTCGCTGACCCCCATATCTGAGACCCAGTACTTC. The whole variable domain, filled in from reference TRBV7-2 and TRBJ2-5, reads GAGVSQSPSNKVTEKGKDVELRCDPISGHTALYWYRQSLGQGLEFLIYFQGNSAPDKSGLPSDRFSAERTGGSVSTLTIQRTQQEDSAVYLCASSLTPISETQYFGPGTRLLVL.

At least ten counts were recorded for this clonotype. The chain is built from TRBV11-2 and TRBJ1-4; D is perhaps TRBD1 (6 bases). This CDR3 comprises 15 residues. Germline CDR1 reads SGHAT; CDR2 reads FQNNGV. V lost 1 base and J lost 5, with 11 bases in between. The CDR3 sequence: CASSLGQGQNEKLFF. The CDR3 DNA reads TGTGCCAGCAGCTTAGGCCAGGGACAAAATGAAAAACTGTTTTTT.

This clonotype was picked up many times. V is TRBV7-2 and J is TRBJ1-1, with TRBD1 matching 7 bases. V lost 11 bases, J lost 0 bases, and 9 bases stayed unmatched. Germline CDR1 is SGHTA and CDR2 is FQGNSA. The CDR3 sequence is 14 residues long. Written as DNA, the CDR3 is TGTGCCGTAAAGCCCGGGACAGTGAACACTGAAGCTTTCTTT. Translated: CAVKPGTVNTEAFF.